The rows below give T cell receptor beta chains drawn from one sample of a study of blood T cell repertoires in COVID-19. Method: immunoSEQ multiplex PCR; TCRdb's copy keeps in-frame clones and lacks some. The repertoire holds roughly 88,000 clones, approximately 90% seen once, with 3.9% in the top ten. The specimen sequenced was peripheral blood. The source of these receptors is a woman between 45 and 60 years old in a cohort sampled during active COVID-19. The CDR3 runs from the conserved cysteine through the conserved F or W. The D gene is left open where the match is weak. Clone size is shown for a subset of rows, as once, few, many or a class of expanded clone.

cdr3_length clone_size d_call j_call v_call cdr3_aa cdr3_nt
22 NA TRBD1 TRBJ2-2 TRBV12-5 CASGLGGEKRLLGTGSPGELFF TGTGCTAGTGGTTTGGGAGGGGAAAAAAGACTTTTAGGGACAGGGTCCCCCGGGGAGCTGTTTTTT
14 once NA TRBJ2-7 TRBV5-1 CASRPGHSSYEQYF TGCGCCAGCAGACCAGGGCATTCGTCCTACGAGCAGTACTTC
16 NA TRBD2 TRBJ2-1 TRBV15 CATSRGLAGGAVAQFF TGTGCCACCAGCAGAGGCCTAGCGGGGGGTGCGGTGGCGCAGTTCTTC
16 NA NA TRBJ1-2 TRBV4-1 CASSQDIDRHPYGYTF TGCGCCAGCAGCCAAGACATTGACAGGCATCCCTATGGCTACACCTTC
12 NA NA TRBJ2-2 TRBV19 CASKHHTGELFF TGTGCCAGTAAACATCACACCGGGGAGCTGTTTTTT
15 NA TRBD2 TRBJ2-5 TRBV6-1 CASSEFSGGIETQYF TGTGCCAGCAGTGAATTTAGCGGGGGGATAGAGACCCAGTACTTC
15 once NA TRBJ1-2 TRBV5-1 CASRQGSEGLYGYTF TGCGCCAGCAGACAAGGGTCTGAGGGACTCTATGGCTACACCTTC
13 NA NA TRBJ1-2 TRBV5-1 CASSYLRGGGYTF TGCGCCAGCAGCTACCTTCGGGGGGGTGGCTACACCTTC
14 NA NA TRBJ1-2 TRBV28 CASSSRGTPGGYTF TGTGCCAGCAGTTCGAGAGGGACACCGGGTGGCTACACCTTC
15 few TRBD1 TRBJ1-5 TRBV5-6 CASSPSRQGEQPQHF TGTGCCAGCAGCCCCAGTAGACAGGGCGAGCAGCCCCAGCATTTT
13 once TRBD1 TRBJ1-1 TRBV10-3 CAISGGQGRISFF TGTGCCATCAGTGGGGGACAGGGGCGTATCTCCTTCTTT
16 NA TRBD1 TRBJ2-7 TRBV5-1 CASSFLPQGAGNEQYF TGCGCCAGCAGCTTCCTTCCACAGGGGGCAGGAAACGAGCAGTACTTC
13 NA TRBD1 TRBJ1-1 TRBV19 CASTPPAGGIAFF TGTGCCAGTACCCCCCCGGCAGGGGGCATCGCTTTCTTT
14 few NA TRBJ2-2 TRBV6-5 CASSRQTNTGELFF TGTGCCAGCAGCAGACAGACGAACACCGGGGAGCTGTTTTTT
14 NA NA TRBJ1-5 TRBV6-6 CASSYQAGTQPQHF TGTGCCAGCAGTTACCAAGCGGGGACCCAGCCCCAGCATTTT
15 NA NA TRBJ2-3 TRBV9 CASSVAEESTDTQYF TGTGCCAGCAGCGTAGCGGAGGAGTCCACAGATACGCAGTATTTT
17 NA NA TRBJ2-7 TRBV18 CASSLGSLGGSHYEQYF TGTGCCAGCTCACTGGGCTCACTGGGGGGTAGTCACTACGAGCAGTACTTC
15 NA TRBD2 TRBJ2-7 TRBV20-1 CSASPGGGQTYEQYF TGCAGTGCTAGTCCGGGGGGAGGGCAAACCTACGAGCAGTACTTC
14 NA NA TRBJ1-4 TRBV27 CASSLQRLNEKLFF TGTGCCAGCAGTTTACAGCGGTTGAATGAAAAACTGTTTTTT
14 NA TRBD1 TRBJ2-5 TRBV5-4 CASSLDRGLETQYF TGTGCCAGCAGCTTGGACAGGGGTTTAGAGACCCAGTACTTC
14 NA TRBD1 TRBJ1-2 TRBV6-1 CASSDNRGSYGYTF TGTGCCAGCAGTGACAACAGGGGCAGCTATGGCTACACCTTC
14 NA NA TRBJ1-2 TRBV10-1 CASSSTGGDYGYTF TGCGCCAGCAGTTCGACAGGTGGTGACTATGGCTACACCTTC
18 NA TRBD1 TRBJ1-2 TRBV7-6 CASSLSRTGAMTNYGYTF TGTGCCAGCAGCTTATCTAGGACAGGGGCAATGACTAACTATGGCTACACCTTC
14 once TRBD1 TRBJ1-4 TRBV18 CASSPSGGGEKLFF TGTGCCAGCTCACCCTCAGGGGGTGGGGAAAAACTGTTTTTT
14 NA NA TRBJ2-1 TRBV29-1 CSVEEGASINEQFF TGCAGCGTTGAAGAGGGGGCCTCTATCAATGAGCAGTTCTTC
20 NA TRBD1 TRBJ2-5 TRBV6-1 CASSEAPLFARTGLQETQYF TGTGCCAGCAGTGAAGCTCCTCTTTTTGCCAGGACAGGCCTCCAAGAGACCCAGTACTTC
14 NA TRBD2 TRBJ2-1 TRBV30 CAWKVVLACNEQFF TGTGCCTGGAAGGTCGTACTAGCGTGCAATGAGCAGTTCTTC
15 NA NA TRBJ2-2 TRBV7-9 CASSPIGGATGELFF TGTGCCAGCAGCCCTATTGGGGGGGCCACCGGGGAGCTGTTTTTT
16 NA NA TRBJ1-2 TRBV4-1 CASSPTPSTVEYGYTF TGCGCCAGCAGCCCAACCCCCTCGACAGTGGAATATGGCTACACCTTC
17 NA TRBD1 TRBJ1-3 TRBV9 CASSARTGDVSGNTIYF TGTGCCAGCAGCGCCCGGACAGGGGATGTCTCTGGAAACACCATATATTTT
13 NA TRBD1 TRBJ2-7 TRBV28 CASGQGVSYEQYF TGTGCCAGCGGACAGGGAGTCTCCTACGAGCAGTACTTC
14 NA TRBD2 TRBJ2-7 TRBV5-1 CASSLLSGNYEQYF TGCGCCAGCAGCTTGCTTAGCGGGAACTACGAGCAGTACTTC
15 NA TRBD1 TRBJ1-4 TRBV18 CASSPPGQGYGKLFF TGTGCCAGCTCACCACCGGGACAGGGATACGGAAAACTGTTTTTT
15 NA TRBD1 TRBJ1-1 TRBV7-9 CASSPQGVLDTEAFF TGTGCCAGCAGCCCCCAGGGGGTCCTAGACACTGAAGCTTTCTTT
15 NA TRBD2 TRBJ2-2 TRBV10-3 CAISDSGRSSGELFF TGTGCCATCAGTGATAGCGGGAGGAGCTCCGGGGAGCTGTTTTTT
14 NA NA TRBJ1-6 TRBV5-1 CASSFLFVESPLHF TGCGCCAGCAGCTTTTTATTTGTTGAGTCACCCCTCCACTTT
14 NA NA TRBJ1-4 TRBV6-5 CACGGQPTNEKLFF TGTGCCTGCGGGGGGCAGCCAACTAATGAAAAACTGTTTTTT
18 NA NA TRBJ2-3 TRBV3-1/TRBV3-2 CASSQDRSRGLSTDTQYF TGTGCCAGCAGCCAAGATCGTAGCAGGGGCCTTAGCACAGATACGCAGTATTTT
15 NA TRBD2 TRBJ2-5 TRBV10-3 CAISESGLAGETQYF TGTGCCATCAGTGAGTCGGGACTAGCGGGAGAGACCCAGTACTTC
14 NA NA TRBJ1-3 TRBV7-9 CASRPQGTGNTIYF TGTGCCAGCAGACCACAGGGAACTGGAAACACCATATATTTT
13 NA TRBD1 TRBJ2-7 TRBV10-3 CATSGQGTYEQYF TGTGCCACCTCTGGACAGGGAACCTACGAGCAGTACTTC
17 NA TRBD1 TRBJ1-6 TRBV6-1 CASSEALRTGRHSPLHF TGTGCCAGCAGTGAAGCGCTGAGGACAGGGAGGCATTCACCCCTCCACTTT
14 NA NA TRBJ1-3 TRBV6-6 CASRSQVPGNTIYF TGTGCCAGCAGGTCACAGGTTCCTGGAAACACCATATATTTT
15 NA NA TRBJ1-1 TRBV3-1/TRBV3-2 CASSQDGSTVREAFF TGTGCCAGCAGCCAAGATGGCTCGACAGTAAGGGAAGCTTTCTTT
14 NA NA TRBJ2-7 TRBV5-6 CASTVRGVSYEQYF TGTGCCAGCACCGTCCGTGGAGTTTCCTACGAGCAGTACTTC
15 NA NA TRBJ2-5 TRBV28 CASSRVVAPSETQYF TGTGCCAGCAGCCGGGTGGTAGCTCCCTCCGAGACCCAGTACTTC